What follows are 22 T cell receptor beta chains derived from one specimen sequenced in a study of blood T cells in healthy people across ages. Next came a second PCR, run for about 7 to 12 cycles, which used a sample-barcoded 5' primer along with a J-beta primer mix. TCRdb reanalysed the 5' RACE reads using MiXCR and keeps one entry per CDR3 protein. The sample has hundreds of thousands of distinct CDR3 sequences, around 43% seen once. Sequencing was done on a sample of blood. The origin of the receptors is a man in his 60s in good health.

The V gene is TRBV5-1, the J gene TRBJ2-1, with 11 bases that match TRBD2. CDR3 size: 15 residues. The ends lost 4 bases at V and 6 bases at J; junction bases unmatched: 6. Germline loops: CDR1 SGHRS, CDR2 YFSETQ. CDR3 region: CASSGRLAGSNEQFF. DNA of the CDR3: TGCGCCAGCAGCGGTAGACTAGCGGGGTCCAATGAGCAGTTCTTC.

V usage is TRBV30 and J usage is TRBJ1-1; 7 nucleotides align to TRBD1. This CDR3 contains 12 residues. Germline lookup yields CDR1 GTSNPN and CDR2 SVGIG (reference sequence). Unmatched junction bases numbered 4, after V lost 0 bases and J lost 9 bases. CDR3 sequence (DNA): TGTGCCTGGAGTGTAACAGGGGTCAAAGCTTTCTTT. Translation gives CAWSVTGVKAFF.

Concerning this clonotype itself: It is likely a read error, because the conserved phenylalanine at the end of the CDR3 is missing. Because the CDR3's place on the DNA is in doubt, the DNA is left out and the CDR3 is given as listed by TCRdb. The rearrangement uses TRBV25-1 and TRBJ2-1; TRBD1 is the table's D call, not checked against the DNA. The CDR3 has 16 amino acids, counting both end residues. In germline, CDR1 is MGHDK, CDR2 SYGVNS. CDR3 loop: CASLSFSTGHGYTFGS.

This sequence joins TRBV7-2 and TRBJ2-4, with 10 bases identical to TRBD2. The trim removed 5 bases at V and 12 bases at J, leaving 7 bases unmatched. The CDR3 runs 13 residues. Germline assignment: CDR1 SGHTA and CDR2 FQGNSA. DNA of the CDR3: TGTGCCAGCAGCCCCAACCTAGCGGGGGCTCAGTACTTC. This translates into CASSPNLAGAQYF.

The chain couples TRBV5-1 to TRBJ2-2; 10 nucleotides align to TRBD1. The length of the CDR3 is 14 residues. The junction had 3 bases not matched to a gene; V was cut back by 4 bases and J by 6 bases. Germline V lookup: CDR1 SGHRS, CDR2 YFSETQ. CDR3 amino acids: CASSVGQGAGELFF. CDR3 DNA: TGCGCCAGCAGCGTCGGACAGGGGGCCGGGGAGCTGTTTTTT.

For this clonotype: A read error may account for a junction end that differs from germline. This chain joins TRBV5-1 and TRBJ2-4; 10 positions match TRBD2. Germline V gene data show CDR1 as SGHRS and CDR2 as YFSETQ. This CDR3 has 21 residues. The CDR3 reads CTSSLEGLAGVMDLAKNIQYF. Here the CDR3 DNA reads TGCACCAGCAGCTTGGAGGGGCTAGCGGGAGTGATGGACCTAGCCAAAAACATTCAGTACTTC.

This clonotype occurred once. The genes are TRBV7-2 and TRBJ2-1; 7 nucleotides align to TRBD2. The tail of the sequence fits TRBJ2-7 better, so the J call may be wrong. This CDR3 is 16 amino acids long. CDR1 and CDR2 (germline): SGHTA, FQGNSA. The CDR3: CASSLVRGYSYNEQYF. DNA of the CDR3: TGTGCCAGCAGCTTAGTGCGGGGGTACTCCTACAATGAGCAGTACTTC.

This clonotype was recorded at least ten times. The genes are TRBV12-3 or TRBV12-4 and TRBJ1-6; D unresolved. The germline V and J ends were trimmed by 6 bases and 7 bases, with 16 bases remaining between them. The CDR3 contains 15 residues. The CDR3 reads CASSPSVSVNSPLHF. CDR3 coding DNA: TGTGCCAGCAGCCCGAGCGTCTCGGTCAATTCACCCCTCCACTTT.

The chain carries TRBV4-3 and TRBJ2-7; TRBD1 might be the D (5 bases). The germline V gene has CDR1 LGHNA and CDR2 YSLEER. V was trimmed by 1 base and J by 2 bases, leaving 12 bases between them. This CDR3 has 15 amino acids. For the CDR3, the DNA is TGCGCCAGCAGCCAAGGTAGTAGGGGTCCCTACGAGCAGTACTTC. As protein: CASSQGSRGPYEQYF.

This chain connects TRBV6-2 or TRBV6-3 to TRBJ1-1; tentative D call: TRBD1 (5 bases). The CDR3 spans 16 residues. Germline CDR1 reads MNHEY; CDR2 reads SVGEGT. The ends were cut back, 0 bases at V and 6 bases at J, with 17 bases in the middle. The CDR3 sequence: CASSYSSTAGYAEAFF. The CDR3 DNA reads TGTGCCAGCAGTTACTCCTCTACCGCAGGGTACGCTGAAGCTTTCTTT.

The rearrangement joins TRBV5-1 to TRBJ2-1, with 9 bases lining up with TRBD1. V shed 7 bases and J 9 bases; nucleotides not matched to a gene: 8. The CDR3 is 13 residues long. Germline CDR1 SGHRS, CDR2 YFSETQ. The chain's CDR3 is CASPFEDRGEQFF. The CDR3, as DNA: TGCGCCAGCCCCTTTGAGGACAGGGGTGAGCAGTTCTTC.

The CDR3 protein is CSARVVTGSYNEQFF. The CDR3 DNA reads as TGCAGTGCGAGGGTAGTGACAGGCTCCTACAATGAGCAGTTCTTC. V and J are TRBV20-1 and TRBJ2-1; D is possibly TRBD1 (6 bases). Germline CDR1 DFQATT, CDR2 SNEGSKA (reference sequence). The V gene lost 6 bases and the J gene lost 0 bases, with 15 bases spanning the gap. The CDR3 consists of 15 residues.

The rearrangement links TRBV7-8 to TRBJ2-7, with 10 bases that match TRBD2. With 6 bases clipped from V and 3 bases from J, the junction kept 5 bases outside the gene matches. Germline loops: CDR1 SGHVS, CDR2 FQNEAQ. The CDR3 covers 14 residues. The chain's CDR3 is CASRTGTSDYEQYF. In DNA form, the CDR3 reads TGTGCCAGCAGGACCGGGACTAGCGACTACGAGCAGTACTTC.

This clonotype was detected once. The chain is built from TRBV27 and TRBJ1-6, with D hard to call. Trimming cost V 4 bases and J 3 bases, with 10 bases left between them. The CDR3 runs to 15 residues. Germline V gene sequence: CDR1 MNHEY, CDR2 SMNVEV (reference sequence). The CDR3 here is CASSSNWGYNSPLHF. CDR3 nucleotides: TGTGCCAGCAGTTCTAACTGGGGCTATAATTCACCCCTCCACTTT.

The chain joins TRBV4-3 to TRBJ2-1; maybe TRBD2 (6 bases). The germline V and J ends were trimmed by 3 bases and 12 bases, with 15 bases remaining between them. Germline-derived CDR1 and CDR2 are LGHNA and YSLEER. The CDR3 extends over 13 amino acids. CDR3 nucleotides: TGCGCCAGCAGCCAGACGGAACTAGCAGCGCAGTTCTTC. Translated, it gives CASSQTELAAQFF.

Only a few counts were recorded for this clonotype. V usage is TRBV7-2 and J usage is TRBJ2-7, with 13 bases fitting TRBD2. The V and J ends lost 1 base and 5 bases, in that order; junction bases with no gene match: 2. The CDR3 is 15 residues long. CDR1 is SGHTA, CDR2 FQGNSA, per germline. The CDR3 sequence: CASSLEGLAGHEQYF. CDR3 bases: TGTGCCAGCAGCTTAGAGGGACTAGCGGGGCACGAGCAGTACTTC.

On this clonotype: This may be a read error: a much more frequent sequence differs by one nucleotide. The chain carries TRBV5-1 and TRBJ2-5; 8 bases are a match to TRBD1. The CDR3 contains 14 residues. CDR1 is SGHRS, CDR2 YFSETQ, per germline. The CDR3 region has the DNA TGCGCCGGCAGCCGCCAGGGGGCCGGAGAGACCCAGTACTTC. This encodes CAGSRQGAGETQYF.

This clonotype was detected a few times. The V and J genes are TRBV3-1 and TRBJ2-1, with no clear D. V lost 1 base and J 12 bases, leaving 13 bases between the germline ends. Germline V gives CDR1 LGHDT, CDR2 YNNKEL (reference sequence). The CDR3 runs to 13 residues. CDR3 nucleotides: TGTGCCAGCAGCCAAGGGCTCCCTCGAGGGCAGTTCTTC. Translation gives CASSQGLPRGQFF.

This clonotype was seen a handful of times. The chain combines TRBV7-2 with TRBJ2-1; D might be TRBD2 (5 bases). This CDR3 has 16 amino acids. Trimming removed 1 base at V and 3 bases at J, with 13 bases between. Germline assignment: CDR1 SGHTA and CDR2 FQGNSA. CDR3: CASSLVPGLGYNEQFF. The CDR3 nucleotides read TGTGCCAGCAGCTTAGTTCCCGGACTTGGCTACAATGAGCAGTTCTTC.

This chain links TRBV28 with TRBJ2-5; D tentatively reads TRBD1 or TRBD2 (6 bases each). The J call could be wrong; TRBJ2-7 is a better fit for the DNA end. The CDR3 totals 12 residues. Germline V gene data show CDR1 as MDHEN and CDR2 as SYDVKM. The CDR3 sequence: CATKRGGYEQYF. Written as DNA, the CDR3 is TGTGCCACCAAGAGAGGGGGGTACGAGCAGTACTTC.

The chain has TRBV27 and TRBJ1-6; D unclear. The CDR3 is 15 amino acids. CDR1 is MNHEY and CDR2 is SMNVEV in the germline V gene (reference sequence). V lost 5 bases and J 0 bases, leaving 8 bases between the germline ends. Here the CDR3 DNA reads TGTGCCAGCAGTATGGGTAGCTCCTATAATTCACCCCTCCACTTT. This codes for CASSMGSSYNSPLHF.

This chain uses TRBV27 with TRBJ1-2; TRBD1 matches 7 bases. The CDR3 length is 14 residues. Looked up from germline, CDR1 is MNHEY and CDR2 is SMNVEV (reference sequence). J gave up 4 bases and V 6 bases, and 8 bases lay outside the gene matches. The CDR3 here is CASSPKGAGYGYTF. CDR3 DNA sequence: TGTGCCAGCAGCCCCAAGGGGGCAGGCTATGGCTACACCTTC.